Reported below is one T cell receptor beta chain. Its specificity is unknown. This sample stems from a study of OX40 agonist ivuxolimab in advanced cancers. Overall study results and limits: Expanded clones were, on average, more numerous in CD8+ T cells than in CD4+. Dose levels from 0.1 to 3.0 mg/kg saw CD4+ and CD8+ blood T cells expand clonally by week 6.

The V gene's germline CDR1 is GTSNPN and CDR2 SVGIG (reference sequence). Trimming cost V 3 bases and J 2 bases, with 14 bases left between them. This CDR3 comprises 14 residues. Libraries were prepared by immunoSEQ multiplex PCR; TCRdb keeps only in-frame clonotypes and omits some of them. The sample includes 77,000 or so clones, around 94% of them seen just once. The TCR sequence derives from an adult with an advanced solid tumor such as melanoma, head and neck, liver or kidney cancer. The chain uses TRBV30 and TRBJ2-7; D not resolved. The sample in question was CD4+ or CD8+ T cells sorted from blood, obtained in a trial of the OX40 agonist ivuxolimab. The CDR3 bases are TGTGCCTGGAGCCTACACTCCATGCCCTACGAGCAGTACTTC. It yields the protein CAWSLHSMPYEQYF. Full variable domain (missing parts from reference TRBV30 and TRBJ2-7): SQTIHQWPATLVQPVGSPLSLECTVEGTSNPNLYWYRQAAGRGLQLLFYSVGIGQISSEVPQNLSASRPQDRQFILSSKKLLLSDSGFYLCAWSLHSMPYEQYFGPGTRLTVT.